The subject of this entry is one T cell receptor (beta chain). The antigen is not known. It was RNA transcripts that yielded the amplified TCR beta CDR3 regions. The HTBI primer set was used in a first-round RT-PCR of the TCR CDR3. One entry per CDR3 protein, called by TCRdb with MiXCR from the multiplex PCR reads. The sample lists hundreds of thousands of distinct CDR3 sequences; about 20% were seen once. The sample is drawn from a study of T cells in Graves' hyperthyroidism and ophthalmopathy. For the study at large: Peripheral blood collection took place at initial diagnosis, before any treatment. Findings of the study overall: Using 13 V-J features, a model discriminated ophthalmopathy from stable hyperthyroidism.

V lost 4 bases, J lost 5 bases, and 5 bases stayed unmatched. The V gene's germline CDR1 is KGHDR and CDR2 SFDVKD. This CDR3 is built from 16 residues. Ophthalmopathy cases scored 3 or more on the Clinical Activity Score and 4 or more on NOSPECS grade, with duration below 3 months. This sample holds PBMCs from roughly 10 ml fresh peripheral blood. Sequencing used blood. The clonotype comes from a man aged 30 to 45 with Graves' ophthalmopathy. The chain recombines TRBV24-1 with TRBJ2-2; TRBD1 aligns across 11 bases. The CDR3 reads CATSEIGQGATGELFF. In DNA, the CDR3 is TGTGCCACCAGTGAAATCGGACAGGGGGCGACCGGGGAGCTGTTTTTT.